This T cell receptor beta chain was identified during a study of cytomegalovirus exposure and HLA in healthy donors. For this clone: Antigen: not known.

Germline V CDR1 and CDR2: MDHEN, SYDVKM. V lost 10 bases, J lost 7 bases, and 6 bases stayed unmatched. This CDR3 is 13 amino acids long. Primers: 60 Vbeta forward and 13 Jbeta reverse. Using immunoSEQ multiplex PCR, the repertoire was profiled, and TCRdb retains in-frame clones only, with some absent. The sample carries 65,000 to 90,000 clones, 70% to 85% recorded once. Study results and caveats: Reports state that TCR beta sequences accurately predicted most subjects' HLA-A and HLA-B alleles.

This chain connects TRBV28 to TRBJ1-4; TRBD1 matches at 10 bases. Sequencing was done on a sample of PBMCs. The receptor was isolated from a man in his thirties or forties in good health and CMV-seronegative. The CDR3: CATRWTGGEKLFF. The DNA for the CDR3 is TGTGCCACCCGATGGACAGGGGGTGAAAAACTGTTTTTT. Supplemented by reference TRBV28 and TRBJ1-4, the full variable domain reads DVKVTQSSRYLVKRTGEKVFLECVQDMDHENMFWYRQDPGLGLRLIYFSYDVKMKEKGDIPEGYSVSREKKERFSLILESASTNQTSMYLCATRWTGGEKLFFGSGTQLSVL.